The 27 T cell receptor beta chains below all came from one sample that was sequenced in a study of high-grade serous ovarian cancer treatment subgroups. Tumor samples were obtained before definitive surgery or chemotherapy. Repertoires were generated with immunoSEQ multiplex PCR, while TCRdb's copy carries only in-frame clones and drops some. The repertoire holds around 4,200 clones, with more than 70% as singletons. Material for sequencing was tumor tissue. The source is a human donor with high-grade serous ovarian cancer.

This sequence joins TRBV29-1 and TRBJ2-7; tentatively, D is TRBD1 (6 bases). Germline loops: CDR1 SQVTM, CDR2 ANQGSEA. The CDR3 is 13 amino acids. V was clipped by 6 bases and J by 3 bases, with 15 bases between them. CDR3 region: CSVQGQARYEQYF. For the CDR3, the DNA is TGCAGCGTCCAGGGGCAGGCCCGCTACGAGCAGTACTTC.

This chain uses TRBV10-3 with TRBJ2-2; 13 positions match TRBD2. Germline V gene data show CDR1 as ENHRY and CDR2 as SYGVKD. This CDR3 spans 14 amino acids. The ends lost 10 bases at V and 4 bases at J; junction bases unmatched: 3. Written as DNA, the CDR3 is TGTGCCACCCGACTAGCGGGGGGCACCGGGGAGCTGTTTTTT. This codes for CATRLAGGTGELFF.

The chain's CDR3 is CSAAQGYEQYF. CDR3 nucleotides: TGCAGTGCGGCTCAGGGCTACGAGCAGTACTTC. The genes are TRBV20-1 and TRBJ2-7; a possible D gene is TRBD1 (5 bases). Trimming took 6 bases from V and 3 from J, leaving 9 bases between them. The CDR3 is 11 residues long. CDR1 is DFQATT, CDR2 SNEGSKA, per germline (reference sequence).

The chain uses TRBV6-5 and TRBJ2-7; TRBD2 matches at 7 bases. Germline trimming cut 0 bases from V and 2 bases from J; bases unmatched to any gene: 4. The CDR3 runs to 15 residues. Germline V lookup: CDR1 MNHEY, CDR2 SVGAGI. DNA for the CDR3: TGTGCCAGCAGTTACTCGCTAGCGGATGCCTACGAGCAGTACTTC. It yields the protein CASSYSLADAYEQYF.

This chain connects TRBV28 to TRBJ2-2, with D maybe TRBD2 (6 bases). Trimming left V 6 bases short and J 5 bases short, with 19 bases between. The CDR3 contains 16 residues. The germline V gene encodes CDR1 MDHEN and CDR2 SYDVKM. The CDR3 DNA is TGTGCCAGCAGCCTAACTAGCTCCGCTGGGACCGGGGAGCTGTTTTTT. This sequence encodes CASSLTSSAGTGELFF.

A word on this clone: A junction end diverges from the germline sequence, so it may reflect a read error. Other DNA sequences in this specimen translate into the identical CDR3. The chain links TRBV5-8 to TRBJ1-4, with 12 nucleotides matching TRBD1. The CDR3 extends over 16 amino acids. Germline V gives CDR1 SGHTS, CDR2 YDEGEE. CDR3 coding DNA: TGTGCCAGTAGCTTGCTAGGCGGGACAGGGGGCGGAAAACTGTTTTTT. It yields the protein CASSLLGGTGGGKLFF.

The chain employs TRBV15 and TRBJ1-4; TRBD1 matches 12 bases. The length of the CDR3 is 19 residues. With 0 bases clipped from V and 8 bases from J, the junction kept 13 bases outside the gene matches. The germline V gene has CDR1 LNHNV and CDR2 YYDKDF (reference sequence). The CDR3 DNA reads TGTGCCACCAGCAGAGAAATGCCGGGACAGGGGGCAATAAGGGAAAAACTGTTTTTT. As protein: CATSREMPGQGAIREKLFF.

The chain carries TRBV5-1 and TRBJ2-5; D may be TRBD2 (6 bases). The CDR3 extends over 19 amino acids. V lost 7 bases, J lost 4 bases, and 32 bases lay in between. CDR1 is SGHRS and CDR2 is YFSETQ in the germline V gene. The CDR3 spells CASHSPDSGSLDRAETQYF. CDR3 sequence (DNA): TGCGCCAGCCATTCCCCCGATAGCGGAAGTTTGGATCGGGCAGAGACCCAGTACTTC.

CDR3 DNA sequence: TGTGCCAGCTCTAGTAAGGGTCCAGAGACCCAGTACTTC. Residues: CASSSKGPETQYF. This chain connects TRBV6-5 to TRBJ2-5; D remains unclear. The germline V gene has CDR1 MNHEY and CDR2 SVGAGI. This CDR3 has 13 amino acids. Trimming stripped 8 bases from V and 4 bases from J, with 14 bases between.

The chain couples TRBV28 to TRBJ2-2, with D tentatively TRBD1 (6 bases). The CDR3 consists of 18 residues. The V gene lost 4 bases and the J gene lost 4 bases, with 22 bases spanning the gap. The germline CDR1 and CDR2 sequences are MDHEN and SYDVKM. The CDR3 is CASSYANWQTRGTGELFF. CDR3 coding DNA: TGTGCCAGCAGTTATGCTAACTGGCAGACCAGGGGCACCGGGGAGCTGTTTTTT.

The chain joins TRBV5-4 to TRBJ2-1; 12 bases match TRBD2. The CDR3 runs to 19 residues. Unmatched junction bases numbered 10, after V lost 3 bases and J lost 0 bases. The germline V gene has CDR1 SGHNT and CDR2 YYREEE (reference sequence). The CDR3: CASSSTGLAGGNSYNEQFF. In DNA form, the CDR3 reads TGTGCCAGCAGCTCTACGGGACTAGCGGGTGGGAACTCCTACAATGAGCAGTTCTTC.

The V and J genes are TRBV6-4 and TRBJ2-3, with D unclear. Germline CDR1 MRHNA, CDR2 SNTAGT. The V gene lost 2 bases and the J gene lost 9 bases, with 12 bases spanning the gap. There are 13 residues in the CDR3. The chain's CDR3 is CASSDDRRGTQYF. CDR3 bases: TGTGCCAGCAGTGACGATAGGCGAGGCACGCAGTATTTT.

The CDR3 spells CASSLAHTNEKLFF. The CDR3, as DNA: TGTGCCAGCAGTTTAGCACACACTAATGAAAAACTGTTTTTT. This sequence joins TRBV27 and TRBJ1-4; D is unclear. The V and J ends lost 2 bases and 2 bases respectively, with 6 bases between them. CDR3 length: 14 amino acids. Germline V gives CDR1 MNHEY, CDR2 SMNVEV (reference sequence).

The rearrangement joins TRBV7-2 to TRBJ1-2; D perhaps matches TRBD1 (6 bases). Trimming stripped 5 bases from V and 2 bases from J, with 15 bases between. Germline CDR1 reads SGHTA; CDR2 reads FQGNSA. The CDR3 has 15 residues. The CDR3 DNA is TGTGCCAGCAGCGGCAGGGGTGCCCTAAACTATGGCTACACCTTC. Protein product: CASSGRGALNYGYTF.

The count of this clone is one. The chain uses TRBV25-1 and TRBJ1-4, with TRBD1 as a possible D gene (5 bases). The CDR3 runs 13 residues. Germline V gives CDR1 MGHDK, CDR2 SYGVNS. With 2 bases removed from V and 8 bases from J, the gap between germline ends came to 9 bases. CDR3 in DNA: TGTGCCAGCAGTGAACAGGGCGCAGAAAAACTGTTTTTT. Translated: CASSEQGAEKLFF. Together with reference TRBV25-1 and TRBJ1-4, the CDR3 gives the full variable domain: EADIYQTPRYLVIGTGKKITLECSQTMGHDKMYWYQQDPGMELHLIHYSYGVNSTEKGDLSSESTVSRIRTEHFPLTLESARPSHTSQYLCASSEQGAEKLFFGSGTQLSVL.

This chain uses TRBV5-8 with TRBJ1-4; tentative D call: TRBD1 (5 bases). This CDR3 contains 13 residues. Germline CDR1 is SGHTS and CDR2 is YDEGEE. V was trimmed by 1 base and J by 8 bases, leaving 9 bases between them. The CDR3 DNA follows: TGTGCCAGCAGCTTGAGGGGATCGGAAAAACTGTTTTTT. This encodes CASSLRGSEKLFF.

The genes are TRBV19 and TRBJ2-3, with 7 positions matching TRBD2. Trimming cost V 8 bases and J 0 bases; bases outside gene matches: 11. The length of the CDR3 is 16 residues. The V gene's germline CDR1 is LNHDA and CDR2 SQIVND (reference sequence). This CDR3 reads CASARGTTPSTDTQYF. As DNA, the CDR3 is TGTGCCAGTGCGCGCGGGACTACCCCTAGCACAGATACGCAGTATTTT.

The chain has TRBV7-9 and TRBJ1-6; D not certain. There are 13 residues in the CDR3. Germline CDR1 SEHNR, CDR2 FQNEAQ (reference sequence). V lost 0 bases and J 6 bases, leaving 3 bases between the germline ends. The DNA for the CDR3 is TGTGCCAGCAGCTTAGCAGTTAATTCACCCCTCCACTTT. Its protein is CASSLAVNSPLHF.

The V call is TRBV6-1, the J call TRBJ2-3, with 7 bases matching TRBD1. Looked up from germline, CDR1 is MNHNS and CDR2 is SASEGT. The CDR3 runs 15 residues. V shed 2 bases and J 5 bases; nucleotides not matched to a gene: 7. For the CDR3, the DNA is TGTGCCAGCAGTGAAATGAGAACAGGGGAAGATACGCAGTATTTT. It specifies CASSEMRTGEDTQYF.

This clone showed up just a few times. This chain uses TRBV30 with TRBJ1-5, with D possibly being TRBD1 (5 bases). Germline V lookup: CDR1 GTSNPN, CDR2 SVGIG (reference sequence). Deletions cut 3 bases from V and 4 bases from J, with 16 bases between. This CDR3 comprises 15 residues. CDR3 in amino acids: CAWRETGVGNQPQHF. The CDR3 DNA is TGTGCCTGGAGGGAAACAGGAGTAGGTAATCAGCCCCAGCATTTT.

This sequence joins TRBV27 and TRBJ2-7; D may be TRBD1 or TRBD2 (6 bases each). Germline-derived CDR1 and CDR2 are MNHEY and SMNVEV (reference sequence). The CDR3 has 16 residues. The V end was cut by 1 base, the J end by 0 bases, with 13 bases between. The CDR3, as DNA: TGTGCCAGCAGTTTATACGGGGGCCTCTCCTCCTACGAGCAGTACTTC. Encoded protein: CASSLYGGLSSYEQYF.

V is TRBV5-1 and J is TRBJ2-1; the match to TRBD2 covers 8 bases. Losses at the gene ends were 1 base for V and 8 bases for J; bases not matched to a gene: 8. Germline V gives CDR1 SGHRS, CDR2 YFSETQ. This CDR3 has 15 residues. The CDR3 DNA follows: TGCGCCAGCAGCTTGACAGCGGGAGTATTTGATGAGCAGTTCTTC. It codes for CASSLTAGVFDEQFF. The variable domain in full, with the rest retrieved from reference TRBV5-1 and TRBJ2-1, is KAGVTQTPRYLIKTRGQQVTLSCSPISGHRSVSWYQQTPGQGLQFLFEYFSETQRNKGNFPGRFSGRQFSNSRSEMNVSTLELGDSALYLCASSLTAGVFDEQFFGPGTRLTVL.

The gene calls are TRBV21-1 and TRBJ2-7. TRBV21-1 corresponds to a pseudogene. The length of the CDR3 is 15 residues. CDR3 nucleotide sequence: TGTGCCAGCAGCAACGCAGGCCCGAGGACCCACGAGCAGTACGTC. It is translated as CASSNAGPRTHEQYV.

This chain links TRBV6-1 with TRBJ2-7; no clear D. Germline V gives CDR1 MNHNS, CDR2 SASEGT. V gave up 6 bases and J gave up 6 bases, with 9 bases separating them. This CDR3 has 11 amino acids. For the CDR3, the DNA is TGTGCCAGCAGCCTTAGTGGCGAGCAGTACTTC. It translates to CASSLSGEQYF.

The gene calls are TRBV5-4 and TRBJ2-1; 11 nucleotides agree with TRBD2. Germline loops: CDR1 SGHNT, CDR2 YYREEE (reference sequence). This CDR3 is 15 amino acids long. V shed 5 bases and J 6 bases; nucleotides not matched to a gene: 7. CDR3 in amino acids: CASRLAGDLRNEQFF. Here the CDR3 DNA reads TGTGCCAGCAGACTAGCGGGAGATCTCCGCAATGAGCAGTTCTTC.

The chain joins TRBV27 to TRBJ2-7, with D unresolved. V was shortened by 2 bases and J by 7 bases, with 12 bases between the two germline ends. This CDR3 is built from 13 residues. Germline CDR1 MNHEY, CDR2 SMNVEV (reference sequence). The chain's CDR3 is CASSLREGREQYV. Written as DNA, the CDR3 is TGTGCCAGCAGTTTAAGAGAAGGGCGAGAGCAGTACGTC.

This clone has only one observation. The V gene is TRBV7-6, the J gene TRBJ2-1, with 14 bases that match TRBD2. The V gene end was trimmed by 2 bases and the J gene end by 6 bases; junction bases not matched to a gene: 18. The CDR3 runs 21 residues. Germline CDR1 and CDR2: SGHVS and FNYEAQ. In nucleotides, the CDR3 is TGTGCCAGCAGCTTACCCCCTCTGACTAGCGGGAGGGCCATAATTAGCAATGAGCAGTTCTTC. This encodes CASSLPPLTSGRAIISNEQFF. Looking up the rest from reference TRBV7-6 and TRBJ2-1 gives the full variable domain: GAGVSQSPRYKVTKRGQDVALRCDPISGHVSLYWYRQALGQGPEFLTYFNYEAQQDKSGLPNDRFSAERPEGSISTLTIQRTEQRDSAMYRCASSLPPLTSGRAIISNEQFFGPGTRLTVL.